This T cell receptor (beta chain) was sequenced for a study of shared clonotypes between healthy human individuals. The V and J ends lost 0 bases and 6 bases respectively, with 7 bases between them. The CDR3 has 13 residues. The germline CDR1 and CDR2 sequences are LNHNV and YYDKDF (reference sequence). Findings and limits, study-wide: As a rule, naive subsets had a larger estimated richness than memory subsets.

Profiling relied on immunoSEQ multiplex PCR, and the TCRdb table lists in-frame clones only, not all of them. The table has 2,100,000 or so clones, nearly 97% seen once. As to this clone: Its antigen remains unknown.

The TCR originated in a man aged 18 to 30 in good health. The chain couples TRBV15 to TRBJ2-3; no definite D call. Sequencing input: naive CD4+ T cells sorted from blood. Stated subset: CD45RA+ positively selected. The CDR3 DNA sequence: TGTGCCACCAGCAGAGATATACAGGATACGCAGTATTTT. This translates into CATSRDIQDTQYF.